The clone carrying this T cell receptor beta chain was counted a few times. Its antigen is unidentified. Produced via immunoSEQ multiplex PCR; TCRdb's table is partial and in-frame only. Counted here are around 100,000 clones, 65% to 75% occurring once; the ten biggest clones make up roughly 2.8%. This sample is drawn from a study of radiotherapy plus CTLA-4 blockade in lung cancer. Study-level information: Objective responses emerged in over 15% of patients, and around 30% attained disease control.

Study-wide results and limits: In blood, TCR clones derived from the tumor expanded after radiotherapy plus ipilimumab. Early shifts in blood T cell clones, with interferon-beta, reportedly predicted response best.

Trimming took 2 bases from V and 0 from J, leaving 4 bases between them. The CDR3 totals 14 residues. CDR1 is KGHSH, CDR2 LQKENI, per germline. Treatment of patients with chemo-refractory metastatic non-small-cell lung cancer consisted of focal radiation plus CTLA-4 blockade with ipilimumab. This chain uses TRBV18 with TRBJ1-4, with D unresolved. The sequence came from a human donor with non-small cell lung cancer who had a partial response to radiotherapy plus ipilimumab. Some clones in this sample may be carry-over from other donors' samples. Material: peripheral blood, obtained from a patient treated with radiotherapy plus ipilimumab. This chain's CDR3 is CASSPSSTNEKLFF. CDR3 nucleotide sequence: TGTGCCAGCTCACCATCATCAACTAATGAAAAACTGTTTTTT. Using reference TRBV18 and TRBJ1-4 for the parts outside the CDR3, the full variable domain is NAGVMQNPRHLVRRRGQEARLRCSPMKGHSHVYWYRQLPEEGLKFMVYLQKENIIDESGMPKERFSAEFPKEGPSILRIQQVVRGDSAAYFCASSPSSTNEKLFFGSGTQLSVL.